The 22 T cell receptor beta chains below come from one sample, sequenced in a study of cytomegalovirus exposure and HLA in healthy donors. This PCR relied on a set of 60 Vbeta primers and 13 Jbeta primers. Method: immunoSEQ multiplex PCR; TCRdb's copy keeps in-frame clones and lacks some. This table has about 140,000 clones, around three quarters appearing once. Material: PBMCs. These receptors were taken from a woman under 30 in good health and CMV-seropositive.

The J gene is TRBJ2-7, the V gene TRBV5-1, with a weak D call TRBD1 (5 bases). Looked up from germline, CDR1 is SGHRS and CDR2 is YFSETQ. This CDR3 region has 13 residues. V gave up 5 bases and J gave up 7 bases, with 16 bases separating them. The DNA for the CDR3 is TGCGCCAGCAGTTTTACAGGCGACCAGGAGCAGTACTTC. It codes for CASSFTGDQEQYF.

The chain links TRBV4-1 to TRBJ1-4; tentatively, D is TRBD1 (5 bases). V gave up 1 base and J gave up 14 bases, with 20 bases separating them. The CDR3 extends over 15 amino acids. CDR1 MGHRA and CDR2 YSYEKL come from the germline V gene. In DNA form, the CDR3 reads TGCGCCAGCAGCCAAGGGGAGGGCCCCCATGAGGGGCTGTTTTTT. The encoded protein is CASSQGEGPHEGLFF.

This chain connects TRBV30 to TRBJ1-4, with D possibly being TRBD1 (6 bases). Trimming shortened V by 4 bases and J by 0 bases, and 12 bases separated the two germline ends. CDR3 size: 15 residues. Germline V gene sequence: CDR1 GTSNPN, CDR2 SVGIG (reference sequence). CDR3 residues: CAWKAGTSTNEKLFF. CDR3 DNA sequence: TGTGCCTGGAAAGCCGGGACATCAACTAATGAAAAACTGTTTTTT. Looking up the rest from reference TRBV30 and TRBJ1-4 gives the full variable domain: SQTIHQWPATLVQPVGSPLSLECTVEGTSNPNLYWYRQAAGRGLQLLFYSVGIGQISSEVPQNLSASRPQDRQFILSSKKLLLSDSGFYLCAWKAGTSTNEKLFFGSGTQLSVL.

This sequence joins TRBV6-5 and TRBJ2-7; 11 nucleotides agree with TRBD1. J was trimmed by 0 bases and V by 10 bases; bases with no gene match: 8. CDR1 is MNHEY and CDR2 is SVGAGI in the germline V gene. The length of the CDR3 is 15 residues. CDR3 in amino acids: CATAPGQGGSYEQYF. As DNA, the CDR3 is TGTGCCACCGCCCCGGGACAGGGGGGCTCCTACGAGCAGTACTTC.

The CDR3 sequence: CASSFGGSNLETQYF. CDR3 coding DNA: TGTGCCAGCAGCTTTGGAGGTAGTAATCTGGAGACCCAGTACTTC. This rearrangement joins TRBV5-4 to TRBJ2-5, with D tentatively TRBD2 (5 bases). Per the germline V gene, CDR1 is SGHNT and CDR2 is YYREEE (reference sequence). V was trimmed by 2 bases and J by 5 bases, leaving 16 bases between them. The CDR3 covers 15 residues. Based on the CDR3 plus reference TRBV5-4 and TRBJ2-5, the full variable domain is ETGVTQSPTHLIKTRGQQVTLRCSSQSGHNTVSWYQQALGQGPQFIFQYYREEENGRGNFPPRFSGLQFPNYSSELNVNALELDDSALYLCASSFGGSNLETQYFGPGTRLLVL.

The table lists this clone with a few counts. V gene TRBV5-1 combines with J gene TRBJ2-5, with D possibly being TRBD1 (6 bases). This CDR3 has 13 residues. CDR1 and CDR2 from the germline V gene are SGHRS and YFSETQ. V lost 3 bases and J lost 2, with 8 bases in between. The CDR3 nucleotides are TGCGCCAGCAGCTCCACAGGGCAAGAGACCCAGTACTTC. Residues: CASSSTGQETQYF.

The rearrangement joins TRBV9 to TRBJ2-2; 11 nucleotides match TRBD2. This CDR3 spans 16 amino acids. Unmatched junction bases numbered 4, after V lost 2 bases and J lost 4 bases. Germline values: CDR1 SGDLS, CDR2 YYNGEE. The CDR3 nucleotides are TGTGCCAGCAGCGTTTCTAGCGGGGGGCGCACCGGGGAGCTGTTTTTT. Its translation is CASSVSSGGRTGELFF.

The chain employs TRBV29-1 and TRBJ1-1; perhaps TRBD1 as D (5 bases). This CDR3 region has 13 residues. Germline V gene sequence: CDR1 SQVTM, CDR2 ANQGSEA. V shed 7 bases and J shed 4 bases, with 16 bases lying between them. In DNA form, the CDR3 reads TGCAGCGCAAATGGAGGGGAGGGCACTGAAGCTTTCTTT. This codes for CSANGGEGTEAFF.

V gene TRBV7-2 combines with J gene TRBJ2-5; 13 bases match TRBD2. Losses at the gene ends were 3 bases for V and 1 base for J; bases not matched to a gene: 2. CDR3 length: 16 amino acids. Germline V lookup: CDR1 SGHTA, CDR2 FQGNSA. CDR3 coding DNA: TGTGCCAGCAGCTTTACTAGCGGGGGGGCCCAAGAGACCCAGTACTTC. Translating it yields CASSFTSGGAQETQYF. Full variable domain (rest looked up from reference TRBV7-2 and TRBJ2-5): GAGVSQSPSNKVTEKGKDVELRCDPISGHTALYWYRQSLGQGLEFLIYFQGNSAPDKSGLPSDRFSAERTGGSVSTLTIQRTQQEDSAVYLCASSFTSGGAQETQYFGPGTRLLVL.

The rearrangement links TRBV7-9 to TRBJ2-1, with D maybe TRBD1 (5 bases). Germline CDR1 and CDR2: SEHNR and FQNEAQ (reference sequence). The CDR3 length is 12 residues. Trimming removed 2 bases from V and 8 bases from J, with 7 bases in between. CDR3 sequence (DNA): TGTGCCAGCAGCTTATCGACAGATGAGCAGTTCTTC. Translating it yields CASSLSTDEQFF.

V and J are TRBV7-9 and TRBJ2-1, with D tentatively TRBD1 (6 bases). Trimming removed 7 bases from V and 8 bases from J, with 12 bases in between. Germline V gene data show CDR1 as SEHNR and CDR2 as FQNEAQ (reference sequence). The CDR3 extends over 12 amino acids. CDR3 bases: TGTGCCAGCATAAACAGGGTCGATGAGCAGTTCTTC. It codes for CASINRVDEQFF.

In its sample, this clone was seen once. The J gene is TRBJ1-1, the V gene TRBV6-1; D may be TRBD1 (5 bases). The germline gives CDR1 MNHNS, CDR2 SASEGT. CDR3 length: 14 amino acids. Trimming shortened V by 6 bases and J by 0 bases, and 11 bases separated the two germline ends. The CDR3 loop reads CASREGPLNTEAFF. Here the CDR3 DNA reads TGTGCCAGCAGGGAGGGACCGCTGAACACTGAAGCTTTCTTT.

V is TRBV30 and J is TRBJ2-7; 11 bases line up with TRBD2. V gave up 3 bases and J gave up 6 bases; unmatched junction bases: 7. The CDR3 has 14 residues. Germline CDR1 GTSNPN, CDR2 SVGIG (reference sequence). CDR3 DNA sequence: TGTGCCTGGAGCGGGACTAGCGGTTATGGCGAGCAGTACTTC. Encoded protein: CAWSGTSGYGEQYF.

This chain connects TRBV7-7 to TRBJ1-5; no clear D. Per the germline V gene, CDR1 is SSHAT and CDR2 is FNYEAQ (reference sequence). This CDR3 is built from 14 residues. V was shortened by 5 bases and J by 0 bases, with 8 bases between the two germline ends. In nucleotides, the CDR3 is TGTGCCAGCAGCCCCCGGTATAGCAATCAGCCCCAGCATTTT. Translated, it gives CASSPRYSNQPQHF.

The V gene is TRBV18, the J gene TRBJ1-6; TRBD1 might be the D (6 bases). The CDR3 loop spans 14 amino acids. Germline V CDR1 and CDR2: KGHSH, LQKENI. The germline V and J ends were trimmed by 8 bases and 7 bases, with 15 bases remaining between them. CDR3 nucleotide sequence: TGTGCCAGCGCCCCGGACAGCAGCAATTCACCCCTCCACTTT. The encoded protein is CASAPDSSNSPLHF.

The rearrangement links TRBV7-2 to TRBJ2-2, with 11 bases aligning to TRBD1. CDR1 and CDR2 from the germline V gene are SGHTA and FQGNSA. The ends lost 5 bases at V and 5 bases at J; junction bases unmatched: 7. The CDR3 runs 16 residues. This CDR3 is CASSLKGTGGTGELFF. Here the CDR3 DNA reads TGTGCCAGCAGCCTCAAGGGGACAGGGGGAACCGGGGAGCTGTTTTTT.

The chain has TRBV2 and TRBJ2-5, with 11 bases matching TRBD2. Losses at the gene ends were 5 bases for V and 7 bases for J; bases not matched to a gene: 15. The CDR3 is 17 amino acids. CDR1 SNHLY and CDR2 FYNNEI come from the germline V gene. CDR3 residues: CASSSHEISGGAATQYF. CDR3 coding DNA: TGTGCCAGCAGTTCCCACGAGATTAGCGGGGGGGCCGCGACCCAGTACTTC. Based on the CDR3 plus reference TRBV2 and TRBJ2-5, the full variable domain is EPEVTQTPSHQVTQMGQEVILRCVPISNHLYFYWYRQILGQKVEFLVSFYNNEISEKSEIFDDQFSVERPDGSNFTLKIRSTKLEDSAMYFCASSSHEISGGAATQYFGPGTRLLVL.

This clone came up a few times. J is TRBJ1-1 and V is TRBV6-6, with D possibly matching TRBD1 (6 bases). Trimming left V 4 bases short and J 4 bases short, with 16 bases between. Germline V gene data show CDR1 as MNHNY and CDR2 as SVGAGI (reference sequence). The CDR3 length is 15 residues. Here the CDR3 DNA reads TGTGCCAGCAGTTCCCTACAGGGAATTGGCACTGAAGCTTTCTTT. Translation gives CASSSLQGIGTEAFF.

The chain joins TRBV4-3 to TRBJ1-3; maybe TRBD1 (5 bases). The CDR3 covers 16 residues. V dropped 1 base and J dropped 2 bases, with 12 bases sitting between them. CDR1 is LGHNA and CDR2 is YSLEER in the germline V gene. CDR3 residues: CASSQVLGGAGNTIYF. CDR3 nucleotide sequence: TGCGCCAGCAGCCAAGTATTAGGAGGGGCTGGAAACACCATATATTTT.

The V gene is TRBV6-5, the J gene TRBJ1-5, with TRBD1 matching 8 bases. The trim removed 4 bases at V and 3 bases at J, leaving 5 bases unmatched. Germline lookup yields CDR1 MNHEY and CDR2 SVGAGI. This CDR3 spans 15 amino acids. The CDR3 region has the DNA TGTGCCAGCAGTTCCCCGACAGGGGTCAATCAGCCCCAGCATTTT. Encoded protein: CASSSPTGVNQPQHF.

The V and J genes are TRBV5-1 and TRBJ1-1, with a possible D match to TRBD1 (6 bases). The CDR3 loop spans 14 amino acids. V dropped 0 bases and J dropped 7 bases, with 13 bases sitting between them. CDR1 and CDR2 (germline): SGHRS, YFSETQ. Here the CDR3 reads CASSLAPGDIEAFF. CDR3 DNA sequence: TGCGCCAGCAGCTTGGCCCCCGGGGACATTGAAGCTTTCTTT.

The rearrangement uses TRBV10-3 and TRBJ1-5, with D unresolved. V lost 7 bases and J lost 0, with 7 bases in between. Germline assignment: CDR1 ENHRY and CDR2 SYGVKD. The length of the CDR3 is 13 residues. The CDR3 DNA is TGTGCCATCAAGAGGGATAGCAATCAGCCCCAGCATTTT. This gives the protein CAIKRDSNQPQHF.